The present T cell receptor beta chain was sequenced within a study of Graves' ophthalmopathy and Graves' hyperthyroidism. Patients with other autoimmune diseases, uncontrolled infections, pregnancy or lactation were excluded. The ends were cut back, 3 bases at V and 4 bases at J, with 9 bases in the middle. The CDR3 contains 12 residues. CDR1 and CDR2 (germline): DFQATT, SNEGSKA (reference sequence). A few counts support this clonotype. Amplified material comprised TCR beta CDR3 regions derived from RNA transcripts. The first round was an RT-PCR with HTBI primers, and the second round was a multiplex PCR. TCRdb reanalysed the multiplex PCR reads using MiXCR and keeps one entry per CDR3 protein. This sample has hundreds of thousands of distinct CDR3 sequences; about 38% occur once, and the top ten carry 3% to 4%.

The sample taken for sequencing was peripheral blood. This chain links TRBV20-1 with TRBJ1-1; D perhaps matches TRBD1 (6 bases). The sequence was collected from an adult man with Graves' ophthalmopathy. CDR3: CSASRGATEAFF. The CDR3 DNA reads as TGCAGTGCTAGTAGGGGGGCCACTGAAGCTTTCTTT.